The rows below give T cell receptor beta chains drawn from one sample of a study of T cell changes during pregnancy in multiple sclerosis. Measured with immunoSEQ multiplex PCR; TCRdb has only the in-frame clones, and not every one. Of 34,000 or so clones listed, roughly 93% are singletons. Specimen: peripheral blood, collected in the second trimester of pregnancy. The receptor source for this set is a female donor in good health, enrolled as a control in a pregnancy study. The CDR3 runs from the conserved cysteine through the conserved F or W. A D gene is named only where the DNA matches it firmly. Where a row states a size, it is once, few, many or the class of an expanded clone; other rows omit it.

cdr3_nt | cdr3_aa | v_call | d_call | clone_size | j_call
TGTGCCAGCAGCTTATCGGTCCCTAGCGAGCGCTCCTACGAGCAGTACTTC | CASSLSVPSERSYEQYF | TRBV7-6 | . | . | TRBJ2-7
TGCGCCAGCAGCCAAGATATCGGGGAGCTGTTTTTT | CASSQDIGELFF | TRBV4-1 | . | . | TRBJ2-2
TGTGCCAGTAGTATAGGGGAGGGGACTGGGGCCAACGTCCTGACTTTC | CASSIGEGTGANVLTF | TRBV19 | TRBD2 | . | TRBJ2-6
TGTGCCAGCCGGTCGGGAACTGAAGCTTTCTTT | CASRSGTEAFF | TRBV4-2 | . | . | TRBJ1-1
TGTGCCAGCTCACCACTGCCGGGACAGGGCCCAGATACGCAGTATTTT | CASSPLPGQGPDTQYF | TRBV18 | TRBD1 | . | TRBJ2-3
TGCGCCAGCAGCTTGGCTGGAGGCAGACCGAACACTGAAGCTTTCTTT | CASSLAGGRPNTEAFF | TRBV5-1 | . | . | TRBJ1-1
TGTGCCAGTAGTACCCCGGAGGGCACCGGGGAGCTGTTTTTT | CASSTPEGTGELFF | TRBV19 | . | once | TRBJ2-2
TGTGCCAGCAGCCAGGGACTAGATGCTCCCACGCAGTATTTT | CASSQGLDAPTQYF | TRBV7-9 | TRBD2 | . | TRBJ2-3
TGTGCCAGCAGCGAGTGGCTAGCGCGTACCTACGAGCAGTACTTC | CASSEWLARTYEQYF | TRBV21-1 | . | . | TRBJ2-7
TGTGCCAGCACTTTGGGTAGGGGGGGCGGTGGAAACACCATATATTTT | CASTLGRGGGGNTIYF | TRBV28 | . | . | TRBJ1-3
TGCGCCAGCAGCCAGTGGGACAGGGGTATGAACTATGGCTACACCTTC | CASSQWDRGMNYGYTF | TRBV4-3 | TRBD1 | . | TRBJ1-2
TGTGCCAGCAGTCCGAGGACAGGGGATGAATCCGGGGAGCTGTTTTTT | CASSPRTGDESGELFF | TRBV6-4 | TRBD1 | few | TRBJ2-2